This T cell receptor (beta chain) was observed in a study of blood T cell repertoires in COVID-19. Across the study: The analysed material was cDNA or gDNA that came from T cells, B-cell-depleted T cells, or PBMCs.

As processed by the authors: The authors estimated nucleated cell counts from reference gene primer amplification. Data came from immunoSEQ multiplex PCR; TCRdb stores just in-frame clones and leaves some out. V and J calls plus clone size are reproduced from that table; the DNA served to infer D and trimming. The sample has around 700,000 clones; 85% to 90% are singletons. The CDR3 has 16 amino acids. The V and J ends lost 2 bases and 2 bases respectively, with 13 bases between them. In germline, CDR1 is MNHEY, CDR2 SVGAGI. This TCR derives from a woman under 30 with acute or convalescent COVID-19. Sequencing was carried out using peripheral blood. The rearrangement uses TRBV6-5 and TRBJ1-3; D not resolved. The CDR3 loop is CASSYTGRPTGNTIYF. CDR3 DNA sequence: TGTGCCAGCAGTTACACCGGCAGGCCGACTGGAAACACCATATATTTT.